These 22 T cell receptor beta chains share one sample of origin, sequenced in a study of T cell responses to AZD1222 COVID-19 vaccine. The data were produced by immunoSEQ multiplex PCR, yet TCRdb's version contains in-frame clones alone and is incomplete. The sample lists about 210,000 clones, 92% seen once, with approximately 1.3% in the top ten. The material sequenced was peripheral blood, taken on day 0 of AZD1222 vaccination. These receptors came from an adult in good health.

This chain links TRBV6-1 with TRBJ2-5; TRBD2 is a possible D gene (6 bases). Trimming cost V 8 bases and J 8 bases, with 18 bases left between them. The CDR3 has 13 residues. Germline V gives CDR1 MNHNS, CDR2 SASEGT. CDR3 loop: CASREAGEVTQYF. CDR3 in DNA: TGTGCCAGCCGGGAAGCCGGGGAGGTTACCCAGTACTTC.

This rearrangement joins TRBV11-1 to TRBJ1-4; 9 bases map to TRBD1. With 5 bases clipped from V and 5 bases from J, the junction kept 3 bases outside the gene matches. CDR3 size: 14 residues. The germline gives CDR1 SGHAT, CDR2 FQDESV (reference sequence). The CDR3 DNA follows: TGTGCCAGCAGCCCCGGACAGGGGAATGAAAAACTGTTTTTT. It specifies CASSPGQGNEKLFF.

This clone is a singleton in its sample. This chain links TRBV4-2 with TRBJ2-2, with D perhaps being TRBD1 or TRBD2 (5 bases each). V was clipped by 4 bases and J by 8 bases, with 14 bases between them. Germline V lookup: CDR1 LGHNA, CDR2 YNFKEQ. This CDR3 has 14 residues. The chain's CDR3 is CASSPLRGLGELFF. The CDR3 region has the DNA TGTGCCAGCAGCCCCCTTCGGGGCTTGGGGGAGCTGTTTTTT.

This clone was recorded only once. The genes are TRBV19 and TRBJ1-1; perhaps TRBD1 as D (6 bases). CDR1 and CDR2 (germline): LNHDA, SQIVND (reference sequence). Trimming pared 5 bases from V and 10 bases from J, leaving 20 bases between. The CDR3 sequence is 14 residues long. CDR3 protein: CASSPLGGSKVAFF. CDR3 DNA: TGTGCCAGTAGTCCCCTGGGGGGCTCAAAGGTAGCTTTCTTT.

The V and J genes are TRBV5-1 and TRBJ1-2; D not resolved. The CDR3 consists of 15 residues. In germline, CDR1 is SGHRS, CDR2 YFSETQ. V was pared by 5 bases and J by 0 bases, with 14 bases between. The CDR3 region has the DNA TGCGCCAGCAGGCTAGAAGGAGATGCTAACTATGGCTACACCTTC. It is translated as CASRLEGDANYGYTF.

In DNA, the CDR3 is TGTGCCAGCAAGCGGCAGGCGTACTATGGCTACACCTTC. Translation: CASKRQAYYGYTF. The chain carries TRBV6-5 and TRBJ1-2; D gene uncertain. The CDR3 extends over 13 amino acids. The V gene's germline CDR1 is MNHEY and CDR2 SVGAGI. Trimming removed 7 bases from V and 3 bases from J, with 12 bases in between.

The rearrangement links TRBV9 to TRBJ1-2; D gene unclear. Germline CDR1 is SGDLS and CDR2 is YYNGEE. Trimming cost V 3 bases and J 7 bases, with 13 bases left between them. This CDR3 has 13 residues. CDR3 amino acids: CASSDSLWGGYTF. The DNA for the CDR3 is TGTGCCAGCAGCGACTCCTTGTGGGGTGGCTACACCTTC.

V and J are TRBV19 and TRBJ1-1, with a weak D call TRBD1 (5 bases). V was shortened by 6 bases and J by 4 bases, with 15 bases between the two germline ends. CDR1 is LNHDA, CDR2 SQIVND, per germline (reference sequence). CDR3 length equals 14 residues. CDR3 sequence (DNA): TGTGCCAGTAGCATCCCGGGGGTGGGCACTGAAGCTTTCTTT. It translates to CASSIPGVGTEAFF. Based on the CDR3 plus reference TRBV19 and TRBJ1-1, the full variable domain is DGGITQSPKYLFRKEGQNVTLSCEQNLNHDAMYWYRQDPGQGLRLIYYSQIVNDFQKGDIAEGYSVSREKKESFPLTVTSAQKNPTAFYLCASSIPGVGTEAFFGQGTRLTVV.

This clone was seen a single time. This chain uses TRBV18 with TRBJ1-5, with 8 bases matching TRBD1. Germline V lookup: CDR1 KGHSH, CDR2 LQKENI. The ends lost 2 bases at V and 4 bases at J; junction bases unmatched: 7. The CDR3 length is 16 residues. DNA for the CDR3: TGTGCCAGCTCACCATTCGACACAGGGGGAAATCAGCCCCAGCATTTT. This sequence encodes CASSPFDTGGNQPQHF.

The chain combines TRBV15 with TRBJ1-3; tentative D call: TRBD1 (5 bases). The CDR3 has 16 residues. The germline gives CDR1 LNHNV, CDR2 YYDKDF (reference sequence). Trimming pared 0 bases from V and 1 base from J, leaving 10 bases between. CDR3: CATSRDPQGSGNTIYF. Here the CDR3 DNA reads TGTGCCACCAGCAGAGATCCCCAGGGTTCTGGAAACACCATATATTTT.

The V and J genes are TRBV7-9 and TRBJ2-7; D unresolved. CDR3 length: 15 amino acids. Trimming took 0 bases from V and 0 from J, leaving 9 bases between them. From germline, CDR1 is SEHNR and CDR2 FQNEAQ (reference sequence). CDR3 region: CASSLALRSSYEQYF. In nucleotides, the CDR3 is TGTGCCAGCAGCTTAGCGCTCAGAAGCTCCTACGAGCAGTACTTC.

This sequence joins TRBV7-9 and TRBJ1-6, with a weak D call TRBD1 (5 bases). V was shortened by 3 bases and J by 15 bases, with 15 bases between the two germline ends. The CDR3 length is 13 residues. Germline V gene data show CDR1 as SEHNR and CDR2 as FQNEAQ (reference sequence). The CDR3 protein is CASSFGPGGHLHF. In nucleotides, the CDR3 is TGTGCCAGCAGCTTCGGCCCCGGAGGACACCTCCACTTT.

This chain connects TRBV10-2 to TRBJ1-1; D remains unclear. There are 13 residues in the CDR3. The V gene lost 6 bases and the J gene lost 8 bases, with 16 bases spanning the gap. Germline CDR1 is WSHSY and CDR2 is SAAADI. The CDR3 coding sequence is TGCGCCAGCAGAGGGCTCGACGGGTGGGAAGCTTTCTTT. Encoded protein: CASRGLDGWEAFF.

The chain has TRBV9 and TRBJ2-1, with 8 nucleotides matching TRBD1. Germline CDR1 SGDLS, CDR2 YYNGEE. After removal of 4 bases from V and 9 bases from J, the junction contained 6 bases not matched to a gene. The CDR3 has 13 residues. CDR3 region: CASSSAGGGEQFF. The CDR3 DNA follows: TGTGCCAGCAGCAGTGCAGGGGGCGGTGAGCAGTTCTTC.

J is TRBJ1-2 and V is TRBV7-2; no definite D call. The CDR3 runs 14 residues. The germline gives CDR1 SGHTA, CDR2 FQGNSA. The V gene lost 3 bases and the J gene lost 4 bases, with 12 bases spanning the gap. CDR3 residues: CASSFVAAGYGYTF. CDR3 DNA: TGTGCCAGCAGCTTTGTCGCTGCTGGCTATGGCTACACCTTC.

The chain has TRBV27 and TRBJ1-1, with D possibly being TRBD1 (6 bases). The CDR3 spans 14 residues. V lost 6 bases and J lost 1, with 12 bases in between. Per the germline V gene, CDR1 is MNHEY and CDR2 is SMNVEV (reference sequence). Here the CDR3 reads CASSYRAPNTEAFF. In nucleotides, the CDR3 is TGTGCCAGCAGCTACAGGGCTCCGAACACTGAAGCTTTCTTT.

V gene TRBV10-1 combines with J gene TRBJ2-3, with D perhaps TRBD2 (5 bases). The germline gives CDR1 WNHNN, CDR2 SYGVQD (reference sequence). Trimming removed 8 bases at V and 7 bases at J, with 10 bases between. CDR3 length: 11 amino acids. For the CDR3, the DNA is TGCGCCAGCTCCTCGGGATATACGCAGTATTTT. This sequence encodes CASSSGYTQYF.

The V and J genes are TRBV29-1 and TRBJ2-3, with D possibly called TRBD1 or TRBD2 (6 bases each). Per the germline V gene, CDR1 is SQVTM and CDR2 is ANQGSEA. There are 14 residues in the CDR3. V was clipped by 4 bases and J by 0 bases, with 11 bases between them. CDR3: CSVAGGFSTDTQYF. The CDR3 DNA reads TGCAGCGTTGCCGGGGGCTTTAGCACAGATACGCAGTATTTT.

The gene calls are TRBV7-2 and TRBJ2-7; TRBD2 matches at 8 bases. The germline V gene has CDR1 SGHTA and CDR2 FQGNSA. CDR3 length: 16 residues. Unmatched junction bases numbered 7, after V lost 1 base and J lost 2 bases. CDR3 loop: CASSLVGTREPYEQYF. CDR3 coding DNA: TGTGCCAGCAGCTTAGTAGGGACTAGGGAACCCTACGAGCAGTACTTC.

The DNA for the CDR3 is TGCGCCAGCAGCGTGTCCCGGGGGACCGGCACTGAAGCTTTCTTT. It translates to CASSVSRGTGTEAFF. This chain uses TRBV10-1 with TRBJ1-1, with D possibly being TRBD1 (5 bases). Germline V gene data show CDR1 as WNHNN and CDR2 as SYGVQD (reference sequence). The V gene lost 6 bases and the J gene lost 4 bases, with 18 bases spanning the gap. This CDR3 comprises 15 residues.

As regards this clone: Within the sample, other DNA sequences also encode this same CDR3. The rearrangement links TRBV5-1 to TRBJ2-2; weak D call: TRBD2 (7 bases). This CDR3 contains 14 residues. CDR1 and CDR2 from the germline V gene are SGHRS and YFSETQ. The germline V and J ends were trimmed by 6 bases and 0 bases, with 9 bases remaining between them. The CDR3 region is CASKGGANTGELFF. The CDR3 coding sequence is TGCGCCAGCAAGGGGGGGGCGAACACCGGGGAGCTGTTTTTT.

The chain combines TRBV30 with TRBJ1-1, with TRBD1 matching over 7 bases. V lost 7 bases and J lost 5; bases outside the gene matches: 10. Germline V gives CDR1 GTSNPN, CDR2 SVGIG (reference sequence). The CDR3 spans 13 residues. The CDR3 sequence is CASQGGSGTEAFF. The CDR3 nucleotides are TGTGCCTCTCAGGGGGGATCGGGTACTGAAGCTTTCTTT.